These 31 T cell receptor beta chains were sequenced from one sample in a study of monozygotic twins with cystic fibrosis. TCRdb's table, derived via immunoSEQ multiplex PCR, lists solely in-frame clones and lacks some. The sample includes 12,000 to 15,000 clones, about 98% of them seen just once. The sequenced material came from blood. All receptors derive from a girl aged 2-10 years with cystic fibrosis.

V and J are TRBV14 and TRBJ1-2, with D possibly matching TRBD1 (6 bases). CDR1 and CDR2 from the germline V gene are SGHDN and FVKESK. There are 16 residues in the CDR3. Trimming shortened V by 0 bases and J by 1 base, and 12 bases separated the two germline ends. The DNA of the CDR3 is TGTGCCAGCAGCCAAGATTTTCGGGGGCGTAACTATGGCTACACCTTC. Amino acids: CASSQDFRGRNYGYTF.

The V gene is TRBV4-3, the J gene TRBJ1-1; D gene unclear. V shed 4 bases and J shed 0 bases, with 6 bases lying between them. This CDR3 spans 13 amino acids. Germline CDR1 and CDR2: LGHNA and YSLEER. In DNA, the CDR3 is TGCGCCAGCAGCCGCGGTCTGAACACTGAAGCTTTCTTT. Its translation: CASSRGLNTEAFF.

This chain joins TRBV9 and TRBJ2-2, with D possibly matching TRBD1 (6 bases). CDR1 is SGDLS, CDR2 YYNGEE, per germline. The CDR3 loop spans 16 amino acids. Trimming removed 0 bases from V and 4 bases from J, with 13 bases in between. The CDR3 protein is CASSVVSGAPTGELFF. CDR3 DNA sequence: TGTGCCAGCAGCGTAGTATCAGGGGCTCCCACCGGGGAGCTGTTTTTT. Variable domain in full (rest from reference TRBV9 and TRBJ2-2): DSGVTQTPKHLITATGQRVTLRCSPRSGDLSVYWYQQSLDQGLQFLIQYYNGEERAKGNILERFSAQQFPDLHSELNLSSLELGDSALYFCASSVVSGAPTGELFFGEGSRLTVL.

The chain uses TRBV12-5 and TRBJ1-2; 7 nucleotides align to TRBD1. CDR3 size: 16 residues. The V gene end was trimmed by 0 bases and the J gene end by 6 bases; junction bases not matched to a gene: 10. Germline V gives CDR1 LGHNT, CDR2 FRNRAP. CDR3 in amino acids: CASGLVLGGAFDGYTF. The CDR3 DNA sequence: TGTGCTAGTGGTTTGGTTCTAGGGGGCGCCTTTGATGGCTACACCTTC.

V gene TRBV2 combines with J gene TRBJ2-7; unclear D gene. The CDR3 runs 13 residues. V lost 1 base, J lost 7 bases, and 11 bases lay in between. Germline values: CDR1 SNHLY, CDR2 FYNNEI. The CDR3 sequence: CASSEGVGGEQYF. The CDR3 bases are TGTGCCAGCAGTGAAGGAGTGGGTGGGGAGCAGTACTTC.

The CDR3 protein is CASSPPGTSGNAYEQYF. The CDR3 coding sequence is TGTGCCAGCAGCCCCCCCGGGACTAGCGGTAATGCCTACGAGCAGTACTTC. The J gene is TRBJ2-7, the V gene TRBV7-9; 11 positions match TRBD2. The CDR3 totals 17 residues. Unmatched junction bases numbered 11, after V lost 5 bases and J lost 2 bases. Looked up from germline, CDR1 is SEHNR and CDR2 is FQNEAQ (reference sequence).

The rearrangement uses TRBV27 and TRBJ1-1, with no clear D. This CDR3 contains 15 residues. The germline CDR1 and CDR2 sequences are MNHEY and SMNVEV (reference sequence). V was clipped by 0 bases and J by 5 bases, with 13 bases between them. CDR3 in amino acids: CASSLSIVGKTEAFF. CDR3 nucleotide sequence: TGTGCCAGCAGTTTATCGATCGTAGGGAAGACTGAAGCTTTCTTT.

The CDR3 DNA reads TGTGCCAGTAGTACCTGGACTAGCGGGACTCAAGAGACCCAGTACTTC. Its protein product is CASSTWTSGTQETQYF. V and J are TRBV19 and TRBJ2-5; 12 nucleotides match TRBD2. Germline V gene lookup returns CDR1 LNHDA and CDR2 SQIVND (reference sequence). The junction had 5 bases not matched to a gene; V was cut back by 4 bases and J by 2 bases. The CDR3 runs to 16 residues.

CDR3 in DNA: TGTGCCAGCAGTGAAGTAGGGACAGGGACCTACGAGCAGTACTTC. This encodes CASSEVGTGTYEQYF. The rearrangement uses TRBV6-1 and TRBJ2-7, with 9 bases matching TRBD1. J gave up 2 bases and V 1 base, and 3 bases lay outside the gene matches. Germline V gives CDR1 MNHNS, CDR2 SASEGT. This CDR3 is 15 amino acids long.

This clone was counted a single time. The CDR3 sequence is CASSLASGGSYEQYF. Written as DNA, the CDR3 is TGCGCCAGCAGCTTGGCCTCAGGGGGCTCCTACGAGCAGTACTTC. The rearrangement links TRBV5-1 to TRBJ2-7; 7 bases line up with TRBD1. The germline gives CDR1 SGHRS, CDR2 YFSETQ. CDR3 length: 15 amino acids. V lost 0 bases, J lost 0 bases, and 3 bases stayed unmatched.

The chain links TRBV10-2 to TRBJ2-5; D gene uncertain. Per the germline V gene, CDR1 is WSHSY and CDR2 is SAAADI. V was cut by 6 bases and J by 1 base, with 6 bases left in between. The CDR3 runs 12 residues. The CDR3 DNA reads TGCGCCAGCAGACAGCTCCAAGAGACCCAGTACTTC. As protein: CASRQLQETQYF.

The chain recombines TRBV7-8 with TRBJ1-2; D is possibly TRBD1 (6 bases). CDR3 length: 15 residues. The V end was cut by 7 bases, the J end by 4 bases, with 19 bases between. Germline CDR1 is SGHVS and CDR2 is FQNEAQ. CDR3 sequence (DNA): TGTGCCAGCACCCTCGGGGGCGGGGCCAGCTATGGCTACACCTTC. Protein: CASTLGGGASYGYTF.

The chain recombines TRBV10-1 with TRBJ1-4, with a weak D call TRBD1 (5 bases). This CDR3 has 17 residues. The V end was cut by 4 bases, the J end by 4 bases, with 19 bases between. Germline CDR1 WNHNN, CDR2 SYGVQD (reference sequence). CDR3: CASSGGGGSGVNEKLFF. The CDR3 DNA is TGCGCCAGCAGTGGGGGCGGAGGGAGTGGGGTTAATGAAAAACTGTTTTTT.

The chain is built from TRBV9 and TRBJ1-2; D not certain. Between the trimmed V and J ends, which lost 3 bases and 7 bases, there was a span of 13 bases. CDR1 is SGDLS, CDR2 YYNGEE, per germline. The CDR3 has 13 residues. CDR3: CASSERDRGGYTF. CDR3 in DNA: TGTGCCAGCAGCGAAAGGGATCGGGGTGGCTACACCTTC.

This clone appeared a single time. The V call is TRBV30, the J call TRBJ1-5; tentatively, D is TRBD1 (6 bases). This CDR3 is built from 14 residues. CDR1 GTSNPN and CDR2 SVGIG come from the germline V gene (reference sequence). The V end lost 4 bases, the J end lost 4 bases, and 14 bases lay between the germline ends. In DNA, the CDR3 is TGTGCCTGGAATACAGGGTGGGGTAATCAGCCCCAGCATTTT. Protein sequence: CAWNTGWGNQPQHF.

This clone has only one observation. The rearrangement joins TRBV5-1 to TRBJ2-1, with D possibly being TRBD1 (6 bases). V was pared by 4 bases and J by 5 bases, with 22 bases between. The CDR3 has 17 amino acids. From germline, CDR1 is SGHRS and CDR2 YFSETQ. This CDR3 reads CASSQNPGTQVHNEQFF. DNA of the CDR3: TGCGCCAGCAGCCAAAACCCCGGGACACAGGTCCACAATGAGCAGTTCTTC.

The chain has TRBV6-5 and TRBJ1-1; TRBD1 might be the D (5 bases). The V gene lost 4 bases and the J gene lost 1 base, with 13 bases spanning the gap. Germline CDR1 is MNHEY and CDR2 is SVGAGI. The CDR3 is made up of 15 amino acids. CDR3 sequence reads: CASSSLLGGNTEAFF. As DNA, the CDR3 is TGTGCCAGCAGTTCTCTTCTTGGGGGGAACACTGAAGCTTTCTTT.

The chain recombines TRBV7-9 with TRBJ2-3; D is uncertain. With 5 bases removed from V and 3 bases from J, the gap between germline ends came to 6 bases. The CDR3 extends over 12 amino acids. Germline V gives CDR1 SEHNR, CDR2 FQNEAQ (reference sequence). CDR3 nucleotides: TGTGCCAGCAGCCCAGAAACAGATACGCAGTATTTT. Amino acid sequence: CASSPETDTQYF.

This rearrangement joins TRBV5-4 to TRBJ2-5, with D unclear. CDR1 is SGHNT, CDR2 YYREEE, per germline (reference sequence). The CDR3 has 13 amino acids. Between the trimmed V and J ends, which lost 0 bases and 3 bases, there was a span of 6 bases. CDR3 protein: CASSLEGKETQYF. The CDR3 DNA reads TGTGCCAGCAGCTTGGAGGGAAAAGAGACCCAGTACTTC.

The chain carries TRBV19 and TRBJ2-1; 10 bases are a match to TRBD2. The CDR3 is 14 amino acids. V shed 9 bases and J 9 bases; nucleotides not matched to a gene: 11. Germline lookup yields CDR1 LNHDA and CDR2 SQIVND (reference sequence). CDR3 nucleotides: TGTGCCAGCGTCACTAGCGGGGAGGTCGGTGAGCAGTTCTTC. Protein: CASVTSGEVGEQFF.

The chain links TRBV5-1 to TRBJ2-5; 12 nucleotides line up with TRBD1. Germline assignment: CDR1 SGHRS and CDR2 YFSETQ. Trimming removed 1 base from V and 4 bases from J; junction bases left unmatched: 5. The CDR3 is 16 amino acids. In nucleotides, the CDR3 is TGCGCCAGCAGCTTGTCCGGGACAGGGGGCGCAGAGACCCAGTACTTC. It is translated as CASSLSGTGGAETQYF.

Written as DNA, the CDR3 is TGTGCCAGCAGTTTGTTTGACGAGCAGTACTTC. Its translation is CASSLFDEQYF. The J gene is TRBJ2-7, the V gene TRBV28; D is unclear. CDR3 length: 11 amino acids. V was trimmed by 3 bases and J by 5 bases, leaving 5 bases between them. Per germline, CDR1 MDHEN and CDR2 SYDVKM.

The chain joins TRBV6-6 to TRBJ1-1; D remains unclear. Germline CDR1 is MNHNY and CDR2 is SVGAGI (reference sequence). V shed 7 bases and J shed 0 bases, with 9 bases lying between them. CDR3 length equals 13 residues. DNA of the CDR3: TGTGCCAGCACCTCTCGGGTGAACACTGAAGCTTTCTTT. Translating it yields CASTSRVNTEAFF.

The CDR3 spells CASRLGGDYEQYF. The CDR3 DNA sequence: TGCGCCAGCAGGCTAGGGGGGGACTACGAGCAGTACTTC. The rearrangement links TRBV5-1 to TRBJ2-7, with D perhaps TRBD2 (7 bases). The CDR3 is 13 amino acids. Per the germline V gene, CDR1 is SGHRS and CDR2 is YFSETQ. V lost 5 bases and J lost 3, with 12 bases in between. Based on the CDR3 plus reference TRBV5-1 and TRBJ2-7, the full variable domain is KAGVTQTPRYLIKTRGQQVTLSCSPISGHRSVSWYQQTPGQGLQFLFEYFSETQRNKGNFPGRFSGRQFSNSRSEMNVSTLELGDSALYLCASRLGGDYEQYFGPGTRLTVT.

V is TRBV7-2 and J is TRBJ2-7; 7 positions match TRBD1. With V trimmed by 0 bases and J by 3 bases, 5 bases remained unmatched. Germline V CDR1 and CDR2: SGHTA, FQGNSA. This CDR3 is built from 15 residues. CDR3 bases: TGTGCCAGCAGCTTAGCGCTAGGACAGGTCTACGAGCAGTACTTC. Translation: CASSLALGQVYEQYF.

The rearrangement joins TRBV5-6 to TRBJ1-2; D call uncertain. V lost 0 bases and J 2 bases, leaving 11 bases between the germline ends. The germline V gene encodes CDR1 SGHDT and CDR2 YYEEEE. The CDR3 loop spans 15 amino acids. The CDR3 here is CASSLGGPSNYGYTF. DNA of the CDR3: TGTGCCAGCAGCTTGGGTGGGCCTTCCAACTATGGCTACACCTTC.

This clone was picked up one time. The chain recombines TRBV5-1 with TRBJ2-7; D could derive from TRBD1 or TRBD2 (5 bases each). V was trimmed by 4 bases and J by 3 bases, leaving 17 bases between them. CDR1 SGHRS and CDR2 YFSETQ come from the germline V gene. The CDR3 spans 15 residues. Written as DNA, the CDR3 is TGCGCCAGCAGCCAGGAGGTTGACAGCCACTACGAGCAGTACTTC. It translates to CASSQEVDSHYEQYF.

This chain connects TRBV28 to TRBJ2-5, with 10 bases lining up with TRBD2. Germline lookup yields CDR1 MDHEN and CDR2 SYDVKM. The CDR3 runs to 22 residues. V gave up 6 bases and J gave up 1 base; unmatched junction bases: 26. The CDR3 loop reads CASSTRQAGGPFVYTVQETQYF. CDR3 sequence (DNA): TGTGCCAGCAGCACCCGTCAAGCGGGAGGGCCCTTTGTTTACACAGTCCAAGAGACCCAGTACTTC.

The genes are TRBV29-1 and TRBJ1-2; D gene uncertain. Germline V gives CDR1 SQVTM, CDR2 ANQGSEA. Trimming cost V 3 bases and J 2 bases, with 4 bases left between them. CDR3 length: 11 amino acids. Here the CDR3 DNA reads TGCAGCGTTGAGTCGAACTATGGCTACACCTTC. Protein product: CSVESNYGYTF.

The count of this clone is one. CDR3 sequence: CASSPGYSNQPQHF. The CDR3 nucleotides are TGTGCCAGTAGTCCTGGTTATAGCAATCAGCCCCAGCATTTT. This chain connects TRBV19 to TRBJ1-5; D unresolved. Trimming shortened V by 5 bases and J by 0 bases, and 8 bases separated the two germline ends. The CDR3 is 14 residues long. Germline V gene lookup returns CDR1 LNHDA and CDR2 SQIVND (reference sequence). The full variable domain, with the rest looked up from reference TRBV19 and TRBJ1-5, is DGGITQSPKYLFRKEGQNVTLSCEQNLNHDAMYWYRQDPGQGLRLIYYSQIVNDFQKGDIAEGYSVSREKKESFPLTVTSAQKNPTAFYLCASSPGYSNQPQHFGDGTRLSIL.

This rearrangement joins TRBV19 to TRBJ1-1; D is undetermined. The germline V gene has CDR1 LNHDA and CDR2 SQIVND (reference sequence). The CDR3 is 17 amino acids. V lost 4 bases and J 2 bases, leaving 20 bases between the germline ends. CDR3 DNA: TGTGCCAGTAGTAATAGACCACTTGGGGTCCCTAACACTGAAGCTTTCTTT. Its translation is CASSNRPLGVPNTEAFF.